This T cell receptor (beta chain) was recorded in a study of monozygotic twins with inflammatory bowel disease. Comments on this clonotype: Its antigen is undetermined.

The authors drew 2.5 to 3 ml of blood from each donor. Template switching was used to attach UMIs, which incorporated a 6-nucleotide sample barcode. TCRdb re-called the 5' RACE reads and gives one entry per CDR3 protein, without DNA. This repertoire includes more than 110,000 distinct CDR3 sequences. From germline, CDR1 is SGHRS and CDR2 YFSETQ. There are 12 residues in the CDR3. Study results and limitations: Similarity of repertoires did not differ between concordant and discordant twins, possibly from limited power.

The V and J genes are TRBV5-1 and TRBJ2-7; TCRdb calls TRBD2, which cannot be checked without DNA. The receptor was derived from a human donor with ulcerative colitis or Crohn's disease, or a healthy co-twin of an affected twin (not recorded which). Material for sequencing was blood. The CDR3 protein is CASAFEGTEQYF.